The rows below give T cell receptor beta chains drawn from one sample of a study of vaccination effects on CD4 cells after COVID-19. Data came from immunoSEQ multiplex PCR; TCRdb stores just in-frame clones and leaves some out. The top ten clones hold more than 9.5% of a sample with some 23,000 clones, around 69% of them seen once. No antigen is known for these receptors. Source: CD4+ T cells from PBMCs cultured without peptide, taken before COVID-19 vaccination. The receptors originated from a human donor who received a COVID-19 vaccine. Each CDR3 is given with its conserved first and last residue. Each record gives: V gene, clone size, D gene, J gene, CDR3 protein, CDR3 DNA. A D gene is named only where the DNA matches it firmly. Some rows mark clone size as missing; the rest say once, few, many or name a class of expanded clone.

TRBV28	.	TRBD2	TRBJ2-3	CASSPTRLARTDTQYF	TGTGCCAGCAGCCCAACACGACTAGCGCGCACAGATACGCAGTATTTT
TRBV15	.	TRBD1	TRBJ1-2	CATQGQGVDYGYTF	TGTGCCACCCAAGGACAGGGCGTCGACTATGGCTACACCTTC
TRBV20-1	.	TRBD2	TRBJ2-5	CSASGFGASGGAGETQYF	TGCAGTGCTAGTGGGTTTGGGGCTAGCGGGGGGGCAGGGGAGACCCAGTACTTC
TRBV18	.	TRBD1	TRBJ2-1	CASSEGATGNEQFF	TGTGCCAGCTCAGAGGGGGCAACGGGCAATGAGCAGTTCTTC
TRBV4-2	.	TRBD1	TRBJ1-2	CASSLNQGASRYGYTF	TGTGCCAGCAGCCTTAACCAGGGGGCCAGTCGCTATGGCTACACCTTC
TRBV6-1	few	TRBD1	TRBJ2-7	CASSGGAGTGNGYEQYF	TGTGCCAGCAGTGGGGGGGCCGGGACAGGGAATGGCTACGAGCAGTACTTC
TRBV4-3	few	.	TRBJ1-6	CASSQDFGSPLHF	TGCGCCAGCAGCCAAGATTTTGGTTCACCCCTCCACTTT
TRBV7-2	once	TRBD1	TRBJ2-7	CASSLDRGPYEQYF	TGTGCCAGCAGCTTAGACAGGGGGCCGTACGAGCAGTACTTC
TRBV20-1	.	.	TRBJ1-1	CSAPNTEAFF	TGCAGTGCCCCAAACACTGAAGCTTTCTTT
TRBV4-1	.	.	TRBJ1-1	CASSPNPAKGGNTEAFF	TGCGCCAGCAGCCCCAACCCGGCGAAGGGAGGGAACACTGAAGCTTTCTTT
TRBV6-5	.	.	TRBJ1-2	CASSLPFGKGGYTF	TGTGCCAGCAGTTTGCCGTTCGGAAAAGGTGGCTACACCTTC
TRBV6-2/TRBV6-3	.	.	TRBJ2-2	CASSYAYDTGELFF	TGTGCCAGCAGTTATGCGTACGACACCGGGGAGCTGTTTTTT
TRBV5-5	.	.	TRBJ1-1	CASSFSDGNTEAFF	TGTGCCAGCAGCTTCTCCGACGGGAACACTGAAGCTTTCTTT
TRBV5-4	.	TRBD1	TRBJ1-2	CASSPETGSIGGYTF	TGTGCCAGCAGCCCTGAGACAGGGTCCATCGGTGGCTACACCTTC
TRBV5-1	.	TRBD1	TRBJ1-1	CASNPGQGARYTEAFF	TGCGCCAGCAACCCCGGACAGGGGGCGCGGTACACTGAAGCTTTCTTT
TRBV6-2/TRBV6-3	.	TRBD1	TRBJ1-2	CASSTVGQGYYGYTF	TGTGCCAGCAGCACCGTCGGACAGGGGTACTATGGCTACACCTTC
TRBV15	.	.	TRBJ2-7	CATGLGSYEQYF	TGTGCCACCGGGCTAGGCTCCTACGAGCAGTACTTC
TRBV5-1	.	.	TRBJ1-1	CASSPGAPGANTEAFF	TGCGCCAGCAGCCCGGGGGCCCCAGGGGCGAACACTGAAGCTTTCTTT
TRBV9	.	.	TRBJ2-3	CASSVGGVTDTQYF	TGTGCCAGCAGCGTAGGGGGAGTCACAGATACGCAGTATTTT
TRBV7-8	.	TRBD1	TRBJ2-5	CASSLGQGEETQYF	TGTGCCAGCAGCTTAGGACAGGGGGAGGAGACCCAGTACTTC
TRBV27	.	.	TRBJ1-2	CASSLSYGGGYTF	TGTGCCAGCAGTTTATCCTACGGGGGCGGCTACACCTTC
TRBV3-1/TRBV3-2	.	.	TRBJ2-1	CASSQDGGRSYNEQFF	TGTGCCAGCAGCCAAGATGGGGGGAGATCCTACAATGAGCAGTTCTTC
TRBV5-1	.	TRBD1	TRBJ2-1	CASSLRQGNNEQFF	TGCGCCAGCAGCTTGAGACAGGGTAACAATGAGCAGTTCTTC
TRBV19	.	.	TRBJ2-1	CASSILSGLLYNEQFF	TGTGCCAGTAGTATATTATCTGGACTACTCTACAATGAGCAGTTCTTC
TRBV6-6	few	TRBD1	TRBJ1-2	CASRPRDSYGYTF	TGTGCCAGCAGGCCCCGGGACAGCTATGGCTACACCTTC
TRBV5-6	.	.	TRBJ2-7	CASSGTEAYEQYF	TGTGCCAGCAGCGGCACAGAGGCCTACGAGCAGTACTTC
TRBV3-1/TRBV3-2	.	.	TRBJ1-1	CASSPKGGYTEAFF	TGTGCCAGCAGCCCAAAGGGGGGATACACTGAAGCTTTCTTT
TRBV5-1	.	TRBD1	TRBJ2-2	CASSPRDSWTGELFF	TGCGCCAGCAGCCCCCGGGACAGCTGGACCGGGGAGCTGTTTTTT
TRBV7-9	.	.	TRBJ1-1	CASSAHKRYTEAFF	TGTGCCAGCAGCGCCCACAAGCGTTACACTGAAGCTTTCTTT
TRBV4-1	few	.	TRBJ1-1	CASSQEVSGRLIREAFF	TGCGCCAGCAGCCAAGAGGTGTCTGGACGTCTCATTCGGGAAGCTTTCTTT
TRBV2	.	TRBD2	TRBJ2-1	CASSDDSGRYNEQFF	TGTGCCAGCAGTGACGATAGCGGGAGATACAATGAGCAGTTCTTC
TRBV27	.	.	TRBJ2-5	CASSFRSPGAGGTQYF	TGTGCCAGCAGTTTCAGATCCCCCGGGGCGGGCGGGACCCAGTACTTC
TRBV9	.	.	TRBJ1-1	CASSVGRNTEAFF	TGTGCCAGCAGCGTCGGCAGGAACACTGAAGCTTTCTTT
TRBV5-1	.	.	TRBJ2-7	CASSPRPSQEYEQYF	TGCGCCAGCAGCCCACGCCCATCACAGGAATACGAGCAGTACTTC
TRBV3-1/TRBV3-2	.	TRBD2	TRBJ2-1	CASSLQRISGRAYNEQFF	TGTGCCAGCAGCCTCCAGCGGATCTCCGGGAGGGCCTACAATGAGCAGTTCTTC
TRBV3-1/TRBV3-2	.	.	TRBJ1-3	CASSLVGFGGNTIYF	TGTGCCAGCAGCCTCGTCGGGTTCGGTGGAAACACCATATATTTT
TRBV14	.	.	TRBJ1-2	CASSQIKGRNYGYTF	TGTGCCAGCAGCCAGATTAAGGGGCGGAACTATGGCTACACCTTC
TRBV10-3	.	TRBD1	TRBJ2-3	CAISPTGTGSTRTDTQYF	TGTGCCATCAGTCCAACCGGGACAGGGTCAACCCGCACAGATACGCAGTATTTT
TRBV28	.	TRBD2	TRBJ2-2	CASSPLSGRGYTGELFF	TGTGCCAGCAGTCCCCTGAGCGGGAGGGGTTACACCGGGGAGCTGTTTTTT
TRBV30	.	TRBD2	TRBJ2-5	CAWTDPWTSWETQYF	TGTGCCTGGACAGACCCGTGGACTAGCTGGGAGACCCAGTACTTC
TRBV5-1	.	TRBD1	TRBJ1-2	CASSWDRDMHGYTF	TGCGCCAGCAGCTGGGACAGGGATATGCATGGCTACACCTTC
TRBV10-3	.	TRBD1	TRBJ2-1	CAISPTGGNEQFF	TGTGCCATCAGCCCCACAGGGGGTAATGAGCAGTTCTTC
TRBV5-5	.	.	TRBJ2-2	CASSLGGGPNTGELFF	TGTGCCAGCAGCTTGGGCGGGGGCCCAAACACCGGGGAGCTGTTTTTT
TRBV5-4	.	TRBD1	TRBJ1-2	CASSLAPQGAGGYTF	TGTGCCAGCAGCTTGGCTCCACAGGGGGCTGGGGGCTACACCTTC
TRBV27	few	TRBD2	TRBJ2-1	CASSLGLAGIEDEQFF	TGTGCCAGCAGTTTAGGTCTAGCGGGAATTGAGGATGAGCAGTTCTTC
TRBV7-2	.	TRBD2	TRBJ2-3	CASSLSGGRGTDTQYF	TGTGCCAGCAGCTTAAGTGGCGGGAGGGGTACAGATACGCAGTATTTT
TRBV15	.	TRBD1	TRBJ2-7	CATSSTWGQGHEQYF	TGTGCCACCAGCAGTACTTGGGGACAGGGGCACGAGCAGTACTTC
TRBV27	.	.	TRBJ2-2	CASRMGFSGELFF	TGTGCCAGCCGTATGGGGTTCTCCGGGGAGCTGTTTTTT
TRBV6-6	.	TRBD1	TRBJ1-1	CASSYSGQGNTEAFF	TGTGCCAGCAGTTACTCGGGACAGGGGAACACTGAAGCTTTCTTT
TRBV28	once	.	TRBJ2-7	CASSPLAYYEQYF	TGTGCCAGCAGTCCCCTAGCGTACTACGAGCAGTACTTC
TRBV6-5	once	TRBD1	TRBJ1-4	CASRQGKKLFF	TGTGCCAGCAGACAGGGGAAAAAACTGTTTTTT
TRBV11-2	.	.	TRBJ2-2	CASSPPFRVLRTGELFF	TGTGCCAGCAGCCCCCCATTCCGGGTATTACGCACCGGGGAGCTGTTTTTT
TRBV3-1/TRBV3-2	.	.	TRBJ2-5	CASSLLSRNQETQYF	TGTGCCAGCAGCCTCCTTAGCAGGAACCAAGAGACCCAGTACTTC
TRBV7-2	once	.	TRBJ2-1	CASSFLSRTNEQFF	TGTGCCAGCAGCTTTCTTTCCCGGACGAATGAGCAGTTCTTC
TRBV2	once	.	TRBJ2-6	CASSAGQGAYSGANVLTF	TGTGCCAGCAGTGCGGGGCAGGGCGCCTACTCTGGGGCCAACGTCCTGACTTTC